One and the same sample provided the 27 T cell receptor beta chains below, sequenced in a study of blood T cell repertoires in COVID-19. Only in-frame clones appear in the TCRdb table, and some are missing; sequencing was by immunoSEQ multiplex PCR. Of approximately 220,000 clones listed, approximately 78% are singletons. The source material was peripheral blood. Receptors originate from a woman older than 75 with acute or convalescent COVID-19.

V and J are TRBV6-2 or TRBV6-3 and TRBJ1-5; 8 nucleotides agree with TRBD1. The V segment lost 2 bases and the J segment 0 bases; nucleotides outside the gene matches: 6. Germline assignment: CDR1 MNHEY and CDR2 SVGEGT. The CDR3 contains 17 residues. The CDR3 protein is CASSYGGQAYSNQPQHF. The CDR3 DNA sequence: TGTGCCAGCAGTTACGGGGGACAGGCATATAGCAATCAGCCCCAGCATTTT.

The chain couples TRBV28 to TRBJ1-4; TRBD1 matches 8 bases. J gave up 8 bases and V 6 bases, and 5 bases lay outside the gene matches. Germline assignment: CDR1 MDHEN and CDR2 SYDVKM. There are 13 residues in the CDR3. In DNA form, the CDR3 reads TGTGCCAGCAGACAGGGGGTAGACGAAAAACTGTTTTTT. It codes for CASRQGVDEKLFF. The whole variable domain, filled in from reference TRBV28 and TRBJ1-4, reads DVKVTQSSRYLVKRTGEKVFLECVQDMDHENMFWYRQDPGLGLRLIYFSYDVKMKEKGDIPEGYSVSREKKERFSLILESASTNQTSMYLCASRQGVDEKLFFGSGTQLSVL.

The chain recombines TRBV3-1 (or the pseudogene TRBV3-2) with TRBJ1-1, with D perhaps matching TRBD1 (5 bases). From germline, CDR1 is LGHDT and CDR2 YNNKEL (reference sequence). The V end was cut by 6 bases, the J end by 10 bases, with 15 bases between. The CDR3 totals 12 residues. This CDR3 reads CASRRGTERAFF. The CDR3 DNA reads as TGTGCCAGCAGAAGAGGGACTGAGAGAGCTTTCTTT.

The rearrangement links TRBV6-5 to TRBJ2-2; the D gene is possibly TRBD2 (6 bases). Trimming pared 8 bases from V and 0 bases from J, leaving 13 bases between. Germline-derived CDR1 and CDR2 are MNHEY and SVGAGI. This CDR3 has 15 amino acids. The CDR3 protein is CASRESTANTGELFF. Here the CDR3 DNA reads TGTGCCAGCCGGGAGAGCACCGCGAACACCGGGGAGCTGTTTTTT.

The V gene is TRBV30, the J gene TRBJ2-1, with D maybe TRBD1 (5 bases). CDR3 size: 13 residues. Germline CDR1 and CDR2: GTSNPN and SVGIG (reference sequence). Between the trimmed V and J ends, which lost 3 bases and 9 bases, there was a span of 15 bases. This chain's CDR3 is CAWSERTLVEQFF. CDR3 nucleotide sequence: TGTGCCTGGAGCGAGAGGACATTGGTTGAGCAGTTCTTC.

As concerns this clone: This sample also contains other DNA sequences that code for the same CDR3. The genes are TRBV19 and TRBJ1-5, with TRBD1 matching over 10 bases. Germline-derived CDR1 and CDR2 are LNHDA and SQIVND (reference sequence). Trimming at V came to 9 bases and at J to 2 bases, leaving 4 bases not matched to a gene. The CDR3 sequence is 14 residues long. The CDR3 here is CASAGTGGNQPQHF. The CDR3 DNA is TGTGCCAGCGCCGGGACAGGGGGCAATCAGCCCCAGCATTTT.

The chain links TRBV7-2 to TRBJ2-3; a possible D gene is TRBD2 (5 bases). The CDR3 contains 13 residues. Germline V gives CDR1 SGHTA, CDR2 FQGNSA. With 1 base removed from V and 7 bases from J, the gap between germline ends came to 9 bases. The CDR3 nucleotides are TGTGCCAGCAGCTTAGTAGGCGGGTATACGCAGTATTTT. Its translation: CASSLVGGYTQYF.

This chain joins TRBV28 and TRBJ2-4, with D perhaps TRBD2 (6 bases). V dropped 3 bases and J dropped 1 base, with 10 bases sitting between them. The CDR3 length is 15 residues. Germline CDR1 reads MDHEN; CDR2 reads SYDVKM. The DNA for the CDR3 is TGTGCCAGCAGTTTGATAGGAGGGGCCAAAAACATTCAGTACTTC. It codes for CASSLIGGAKNIQYF.

V is TRBV4-2 and J is TRBJ1-2; D ambiguous. The V end lost 6 bases, the J end lost 1 base, and 6 bases lay between the germline ends. The V gene's germline CDR1 is LGHNA and CDR2 YNFKEQ. This CDR3 is built from 12 residues. CDR3 protein: CASSEINYGYTF. DNA of the CDR3: TGTGCCAGCAGTGAGATTAACTATGGCTACACCTTC.

This chain links TRBV18 with TRBJ2-7, with 9 bases fitting TRBD1. The CDR3 spans 16 residues. CDR1 is KGHSH and CDR2 is LQKENI in the germline V gene. V trimming: 6 bases; J trimming: 4 bases; junction bases outside the gene matches: 13. CDR3 loop: CASSWVGGTGRYEQYF. The CDR3 DNA is TGTGCCAGCTCCTGGGTTGGAGGGACAGGGAGATACGAGCAGTACTTC.

The V call is TRBV30, the J call TRBJ2-7, with 10 bases that match TRBD2. CDR1 and CDR2 (germline): GTSNPN, SVGIG (reference sequence). V was clipped by 1 base and J by 9 bases; unmatched bases: 9. The CDR3 contains 14 residues. This CDR3 reads CAWSDSSGRSWQYF. The DNA for the CDR3 is TGTGCCTGGAGTGATAGTAGCGGGAGGTCTTGGCAGTACTTC. Supplemented by reference TRBV30 and TRBJ2-7, the full variable domain reads SQTIHQWPATLVQPVGSPLSLECTVEGTSNPNLYWYRQAAGRGLQLLFYSVGIGQISSEVPQNLSASRPQDRQFILSSKKLLLSDSGFYLCAWSDSSGRSWQYFGPGTRLTVT.

The chain recombines TRBV9 with TRBJ1-2, with 8 bases lining up with TRBD1. Germline-derived CDR1 and CDR2 are SGDLS and YYNGEE. The V and J ends lost 4 bases and 6 bases, in that order; junction bases with no gene match: 11. The CDR3 is 15 residues long. In DNA form, the CDR3 reads TGTGCCAGCAGCACTGTCACGACAGGGGTGGATGGCTACACCTTC. Residues: CASSTVTTGVDGYTF.

This clone was recorded at least ten times. The chain combines TRBV6-1 with TRBJ1-5; perhaps TRBD1 as D (5 bases). There are 15 residues in the CDR3. Germline CDR1 is MNHNS and CDR2 is SASEGT. Trimming cost V 1 base and J 3 bases, with 10 bases left between them. Written as DNA, the CDR3 is TGTGCCAGCAGTGAAGGTCAGGGCGCCAATCAGCCCCAGCATTTT. This codes for CASSEGQGANQPQHF.

This clone was observed a handful of times. This chain uses TRBV5-6 with TRBJ2-5; D may be TRBD2 (6 bases). Germline V gives CDR1 SGHDT, CDR2 YYEEEE. V dropped 4 bases and J dropped 1 base, with 11 bases sitting between them. The CDR3 is made up of 14 amino acids. The CDR3 sequence is CASSLGTPQETQYF. The CDR3 bases are TGTGCCAGCAGCCTCGGGACTCCCCAAGAGACCCAGTACTTC.

The J gene is TRBJ2-3, the V gene TRBV3-1 (or the pseudogene TRBV3-2), with D perhaps matching TRBD2 (6 bases). This CDR3 spans 14 amino acids. The germline V gene encodes CDR1 LGHDT and CDR2 YNNKEL (reference sequence). Trimming removed 4 bases at V and 2 bases at J, with 10 bases between. The CDR3 is CASSLGLTTDTQYF. DNA of the CDR3: TGTGCCAGCAGCCTCGGACTAACCACAGATACGCAGTATTTT.

The chain carries TRBV18 and TRBJ1-4; possibly TRBD1 for D (5 bases). This CDR3 has 17 residues. The V gene's germline CDR1 is KGHSH and CDR2 LQKENI. Trimming removed 0 bases from V and 0 bases from J, with 11 bases in between. The CDR3 DNA reads as TGTGCCAGCTCACCACCCCGAGGGGAGGCAACTAATGAAAAACTGTTTTTT. Amino acids: CASSPPRGEATNEKLFF.

The CDR3 protein is CASIRGGGFGELFF. For the CDR3, the DNA is TGTGCCAGCATCCGCGGGGGCGGCTTCGGGGAGCTGTTTTTT. This chain uses TRBV6-5 with TRBJ2-2; D is possibly TRBD2 (7 bases). Germline assignment: CDR1 MNHEY and CDR2 SVGAGI. The germline V and J ends were trimmed by 7 bases and 7 bases, with 16 bases remaining between them. The CDR3 is 14 amino acids.

The CDR3 sequence: CACKPGTSVFQETQYF. CDR3 DNA: TGTGCCTGCAAACCCGGGACTAGCGTCTTTCAAGAGACCCAGTACTTC. This chain uses TRBV30 with TRBJ2-5; 10 bases are shared with TRBD2. CDR1 and CDR2 (germline): GTSNPN, SVGIG (reference sequence). The CDR3 is 16 amino acids. The V segment lost 6 bases and the J segment 2 bases; nucleotides outside the gene matches: 12.

This chain connects TRBV6-2 or TRBV6-3 to TRBJ2-7; D is unresolved. The germline V gene has CDR1 MNHEY and CDR2 SVGEGT. This CDR3 spans 15 amino acids. Trimming removed 0 bases from V and 2 bases from J, with 11 bases in between. CDR3 loop: CASSYSRLPAYEQYF. As DNA, the CDR3 is TGTGCCAGCAGTTACTCGAGGCTTCCTGCCTACGAGCAGTACTTC.

The genes are TRBV6-1 and TRBJ2-5; a possible D gene is TRBD2 (6 bases). Trimming shortened V by 1 base and J by 6 bases, and 12 bases separated the two germline ends. The CDR3 runs 14 residues. In germline, CDR1 is MNHNS, CDR2 SASEGT. CDR3 DNA sequence: TGTGCCAGCAGTGAAGTCGGAGGGCAACAGACCCAGTACTTC. As protein: CASSEVGGQQTQYF.

The chain joins TRBV7-8 to TRBJ1-1, with TRBD1 as a possible D gene (6 bases). Between the trimmed V and J ends, which lost 2 bases and 4 bases, there was a span of 11 bases. Germline CDR1 SGHVS, CDR2 FQNEAQ. This CDR3 region has 14 residues. Written as DNA, the CDR3 is TGTGCCAGCAGCTTACGGGGGGCAGGCACTGAAGCTTTCTTT. This encodes CASSLRGAGTEAFF.

The CDR3 loop is CASSERLAGGPLLYEQYF. As DNA, the CDR3 is TGTGCCAGCAGTGAGAGGCTAGCGGGAGGGCCTCTCCTATACGAGCAGTACTTC. V gene TRBV5-5 combines with J gene TRBJ2-7; 12 nucleotides line up with TRBD2. The CDR3 is 18 amino acids. Looked up from germline, CDR1 is SGHKS and CDR2 is YYEKEE (reference sequence). The J segment lost 4 bases and the V segment lost 5 bases, leaving 16 bases of the junction unmatched.

The chain has TRBV2 and TRBJ2-4; 7 bases line up with TRBD2. V dropped 5 bases and J dropped 5; count of bases not matched to a gene: 6. Germline CDR1 SNHLY, CDR2 FYNNEI. This CDR3 has 14 amino acids. CDR3 amino acids: CASSSSGRQNIQYF. The CDR3 nucleotides read TGTGCCAGCAGTAGTAGCGGGCGGCAAAACATTCAGTACTTC.

This clone was observed a handful of times. This chain joins TRBV3-1 (or the pseudogene TRBV3-2) and TRBJ2-5; 8 positions match TRBD2. The CDR3 spans 15 residues. After removal of 1 base from V and 5 bases from J, the junction contained 6 bases not matched to a gene. The germline CDR1 and CDR2 sequences are LGHDT and YNNKEL (reference sequence). Here the CDR3 DNA reads TGTGCCAGCAGCCAAGGTTTCGGGGGGGCGGAGACCCAGTACTTC. Protein product: CASSQGFGGAETQYF.

This clone was found a few times. The chain recombines TRBV2 with TRBJ2-1; perhaps TRBD2 as D (6 bases). The CDR3 sequence is 13 residues long. V was cut by 8 bases and J by 4 bases, with 12 bases left in between. Germline V gene sequence: CDR1 SNHLY, CDR2 FYNNEI. CDR3 DNA: TGTGCCAGCGCCGGGGGACCATACAATGAGCAGTTCTTC. This encodes CASAGGPYNEQFF.

This chain links TRBV3-1 (or the pseudogene TRBV3-2) with TRBJ2-1; D gene unclear. CDR1 and CDR2 from the germline V gene are LGHDT and YNNKEL (reference sequence). Between the trimmed V and J ends, which lost 3 bases and 1 base, there was a span of 7 bases. CDR3 length equals 14 residues. The CDR3 region has the DNA TGTGCCAGCAGCCATACCGGGTCCTACAATGAGCAGTTCTTC. Protein product: CASSHTGSYNEQFF.

Here the CDR3 DNA reads TGCGCCAGCAGCCAAGATCTGGCCTTTGGCACAGATACGCAGTATTTT. The encoded protein is CASSQDLAFGTDTQYF. The chain couples TRBV4-3 to TRBJ2-3; D gene uncertain. The CDR3 covers 16 residues. Germline loops: CDR1 LGHNA, CDR2 YSLEER. V lost 0 bases and J 1 base, leaving 11 bases between the germline ends.